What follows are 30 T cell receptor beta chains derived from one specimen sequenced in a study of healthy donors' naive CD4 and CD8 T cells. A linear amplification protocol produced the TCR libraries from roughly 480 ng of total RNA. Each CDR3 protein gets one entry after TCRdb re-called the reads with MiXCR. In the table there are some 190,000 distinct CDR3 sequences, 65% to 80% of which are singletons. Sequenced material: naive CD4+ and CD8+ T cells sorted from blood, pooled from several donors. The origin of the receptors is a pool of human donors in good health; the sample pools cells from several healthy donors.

The CDR3 bases are TGTGCCTGGAGTAGAGGGTCGAACACTGAAGCTTTCTTT. Translated, it gives CAWSRGSNTEAFF. This sequence joins TRBV30 and TRBJ1-1; D gene unclear. The CDR3 has 13 residues. V was shortened by 2 bases and J by 1 base, with 8 bases between the two germline ends. Germline V gives CDR1 GTSNPN, CDR2 SVGIG (reference sequence).

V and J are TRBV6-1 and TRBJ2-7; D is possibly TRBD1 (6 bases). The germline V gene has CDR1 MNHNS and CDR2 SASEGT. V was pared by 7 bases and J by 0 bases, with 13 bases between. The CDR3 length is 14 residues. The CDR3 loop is CASNRELGSYEQYF. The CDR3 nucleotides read TGTGCCAGCAACAGGGAACTGGGCTCCTACGAGCAGTACTTC.

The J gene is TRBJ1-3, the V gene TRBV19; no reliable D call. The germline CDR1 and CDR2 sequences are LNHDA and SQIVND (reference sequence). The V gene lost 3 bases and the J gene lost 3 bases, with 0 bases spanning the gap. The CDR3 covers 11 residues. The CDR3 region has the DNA TGTGCCAGTAGTATTGGAAACACCATATATTTT. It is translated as CASSIGNTIYF.

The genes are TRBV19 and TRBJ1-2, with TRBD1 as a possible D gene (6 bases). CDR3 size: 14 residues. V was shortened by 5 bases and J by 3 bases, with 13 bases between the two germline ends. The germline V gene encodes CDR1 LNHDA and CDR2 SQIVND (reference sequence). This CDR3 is CASSFTGSDYGYTF. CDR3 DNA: TGTGCCAGTAGTTTTACAGGGAGTGACTATGGCTACACCTTC.

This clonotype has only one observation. Here the CDR3 reads CASSLTGGNTQYF. In nucleotides, the CDR3 is TGTGCCAGCAGCCTGACAGGAGGCAATACGCAGTATTTT. V gene TRBV11-2 combines with J gene TRBJ2-3; TRBD1 is a possible D gene (6 bases). The germline V gene encodes CDR1 SGHAT and CDR2 FQNNGV. This CDR3 has 13 residues. V lost 5 bases and J 7 bases, leaving 13 bases between the germline ends.

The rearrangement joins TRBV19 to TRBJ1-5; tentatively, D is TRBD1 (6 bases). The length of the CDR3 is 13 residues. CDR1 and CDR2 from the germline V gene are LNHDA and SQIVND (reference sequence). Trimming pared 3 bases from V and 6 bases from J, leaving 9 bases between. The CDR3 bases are TGTGCCAGTAGTATCAGGGGAGGTCAGCCCCAGCATTTT. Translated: CASSIRGGQPQHF.

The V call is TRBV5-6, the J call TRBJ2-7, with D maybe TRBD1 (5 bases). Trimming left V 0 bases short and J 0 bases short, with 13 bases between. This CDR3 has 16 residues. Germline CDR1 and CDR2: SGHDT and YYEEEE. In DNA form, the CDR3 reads TGTGCCAGCAGCTTGGAAGTTTGGGGCGGCTCCTACGAGCAGTACTTC. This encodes CASSLEVWGGSYEQYF.

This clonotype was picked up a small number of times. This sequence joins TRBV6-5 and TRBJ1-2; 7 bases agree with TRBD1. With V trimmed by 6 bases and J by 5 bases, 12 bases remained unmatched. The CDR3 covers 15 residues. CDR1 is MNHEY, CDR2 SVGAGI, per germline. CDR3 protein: CASSRTLEGAYGYTF. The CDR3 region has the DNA TGTGCCAGCAGCCGCACCCTTGAGGGGGCATATGGCTACACCTTC.

CDR3 amino acids: CASSKPGLGEFF. The DNA for the CDR3 is TGTGCCAGCAGCAAACCGGGTCTTGGGGAGTTCTTC. The chain couples TRBV11-2 to TRBJ2-1; D is uncertain. V lost 5 bases and J lost 14, with 16 bases in between. Germline V gene sequence: CDR1 SGHAT, CDR2 FQNNGV. This CDR3 is built from 12 residues.

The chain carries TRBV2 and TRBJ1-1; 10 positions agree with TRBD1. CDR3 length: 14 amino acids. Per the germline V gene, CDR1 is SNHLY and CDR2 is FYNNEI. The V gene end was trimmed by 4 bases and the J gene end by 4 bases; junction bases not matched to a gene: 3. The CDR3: CASSGWTGGTEAFF. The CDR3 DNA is TGTGCCAGCAGTGGTTGGACAGGGGGCACTGAAGCTTTCTTT.

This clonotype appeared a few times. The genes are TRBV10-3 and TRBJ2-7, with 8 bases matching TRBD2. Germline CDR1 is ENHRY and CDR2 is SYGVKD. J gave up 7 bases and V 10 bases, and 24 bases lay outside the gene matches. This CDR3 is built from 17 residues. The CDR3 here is CASNTGASGSRGREQYF. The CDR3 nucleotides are TGTGCCAGCAACACGGGGGCCAGCGGGAGTCGTGGTAGGGAGCAGTACTTC.

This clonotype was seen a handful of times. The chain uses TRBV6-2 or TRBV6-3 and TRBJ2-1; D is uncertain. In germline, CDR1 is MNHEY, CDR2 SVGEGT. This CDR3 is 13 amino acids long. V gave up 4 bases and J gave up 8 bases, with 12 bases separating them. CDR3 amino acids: CASSSLALDEQFF. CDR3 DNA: TGTGCCAGCAGTTCTCTGGCTCTGGATGAGCAGTTCTTC.

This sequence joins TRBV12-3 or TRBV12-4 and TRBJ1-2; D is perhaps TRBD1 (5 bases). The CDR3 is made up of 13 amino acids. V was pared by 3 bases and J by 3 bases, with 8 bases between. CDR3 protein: CASSFEGYYGYTF. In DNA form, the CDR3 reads TGTGCCAGCAGTTTCGAGGGGTACTATGGCTACACCTTC.

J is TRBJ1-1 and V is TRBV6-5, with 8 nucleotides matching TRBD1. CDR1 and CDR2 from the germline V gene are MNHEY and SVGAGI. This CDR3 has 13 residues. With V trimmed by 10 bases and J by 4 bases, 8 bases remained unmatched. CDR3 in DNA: TGTGCCACCGCACAGGGGGAGGTCACTGAAGCTTTCTTT. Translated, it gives CATAQGEVTEAFF.

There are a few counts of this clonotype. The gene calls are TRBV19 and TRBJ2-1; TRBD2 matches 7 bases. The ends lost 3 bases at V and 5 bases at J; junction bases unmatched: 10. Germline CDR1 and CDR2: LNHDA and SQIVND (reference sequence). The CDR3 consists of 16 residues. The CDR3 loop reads CASSILAIAGNNEQFF. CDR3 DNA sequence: TGTGCCAGTAGTATCCTAGCCATAGCGGGTAACAATGAGCAGTTCTTC.

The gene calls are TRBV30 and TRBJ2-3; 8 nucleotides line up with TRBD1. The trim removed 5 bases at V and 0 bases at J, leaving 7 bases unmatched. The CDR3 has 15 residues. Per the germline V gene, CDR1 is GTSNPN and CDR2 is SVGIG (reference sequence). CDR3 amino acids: CAWLGQGISTDTQYF. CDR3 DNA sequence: TGTGCCTGGCTTGGACAGGGAATAAGCACAGATACGCAGTATTTT.

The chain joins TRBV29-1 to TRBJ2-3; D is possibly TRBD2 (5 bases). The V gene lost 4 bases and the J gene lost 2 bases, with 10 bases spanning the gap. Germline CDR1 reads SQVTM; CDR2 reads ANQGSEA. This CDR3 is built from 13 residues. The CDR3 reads CSVVQRTTDTQYF. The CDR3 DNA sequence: TGCAGCGTTGTTCAGCGGACCACAGATACGCAGTATTTT.

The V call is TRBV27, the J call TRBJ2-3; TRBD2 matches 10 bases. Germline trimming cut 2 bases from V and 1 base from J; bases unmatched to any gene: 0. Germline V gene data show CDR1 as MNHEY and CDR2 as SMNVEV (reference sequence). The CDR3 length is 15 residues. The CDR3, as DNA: TGTGCCAGCAGTTTAGGGACTAGCGGCACAGATACGCAGTATTTT. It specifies CASSLGTSGTDTQYF.

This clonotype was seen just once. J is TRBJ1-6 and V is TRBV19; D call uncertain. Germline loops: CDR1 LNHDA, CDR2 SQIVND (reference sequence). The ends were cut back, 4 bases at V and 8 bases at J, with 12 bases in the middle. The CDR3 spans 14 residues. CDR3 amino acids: CASSTSTRDSPLHF. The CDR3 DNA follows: TGTGCCAGTAGTACGTCCACGAGGGATTCACCCCTCCACTTT. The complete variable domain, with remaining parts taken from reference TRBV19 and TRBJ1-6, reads DGGITQSPKYLFRKEGQNVTLSCEQNLNHDAMYWYRQDPGQGLRLIYYSQIVNDFQKGDIAEGYSVSREKKESFPLTVTSAQKNPTAFYLCASSTSTRDSPLHFGNGTRLTVT.

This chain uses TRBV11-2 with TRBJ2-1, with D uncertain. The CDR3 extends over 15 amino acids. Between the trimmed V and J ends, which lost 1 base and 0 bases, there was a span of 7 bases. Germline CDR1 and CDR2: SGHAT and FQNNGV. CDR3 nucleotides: TGTGCCAGCAGCTTAGCGACGGGCTCCTACAATGAGCAGTTCTTC. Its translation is CASSLATGSYNEQFF.

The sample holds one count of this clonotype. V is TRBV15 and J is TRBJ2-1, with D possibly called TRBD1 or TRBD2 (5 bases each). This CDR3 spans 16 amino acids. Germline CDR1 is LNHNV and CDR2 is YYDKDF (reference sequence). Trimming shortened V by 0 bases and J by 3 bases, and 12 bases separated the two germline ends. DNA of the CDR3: TGTGCCACCAGCAGAGATCGGGGCCTTAACTACAATGAGCAGTTCTTC. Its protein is CATSRDRGLNYNEQFF.

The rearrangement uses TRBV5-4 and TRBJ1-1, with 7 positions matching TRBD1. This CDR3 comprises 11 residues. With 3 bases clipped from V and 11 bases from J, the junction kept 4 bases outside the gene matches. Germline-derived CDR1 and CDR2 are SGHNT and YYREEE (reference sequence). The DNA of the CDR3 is TGTGCCAGCAGCTCCAGGGGGACGGCTTTCTTT. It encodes CASSSRGTAFF.

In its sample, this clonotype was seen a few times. The CDR3 sequence: CSVEGTSGSDEQYF. Written as DNA, the CDR3 is TGCAGCGTTGAGGGGACTAGCGGGAGCGACGAGCAGTACTTC. The V gene is TRBV29-1, the J gene TRBJ2-7; 14 nucleotides line up with TRBD2. The CDR3 extends over 14 amino acids. The ends lost 3 bases at V and 5 bases at J; junction bases unmatched: 3. Germline loops: CDR1 SQVTM, CDR2 ANQGSEA.

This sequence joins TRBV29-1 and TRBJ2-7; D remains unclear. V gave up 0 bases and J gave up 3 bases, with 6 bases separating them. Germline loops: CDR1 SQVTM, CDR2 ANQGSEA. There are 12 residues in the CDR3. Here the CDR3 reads CSVEESGYEQYF. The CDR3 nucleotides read TGCAGCGTTGAAGAGTCGGGCTACGAGCAGTACTTC.

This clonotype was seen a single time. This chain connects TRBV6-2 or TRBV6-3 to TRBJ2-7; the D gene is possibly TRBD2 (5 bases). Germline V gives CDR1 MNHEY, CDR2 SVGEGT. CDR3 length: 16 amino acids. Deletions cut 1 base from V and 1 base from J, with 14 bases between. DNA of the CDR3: TGTGCCAGCAGTTACTTCCGGACCGGGATTTCCTACGAGCAGTACTTC. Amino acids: CASSYFRTGISYEQYF.

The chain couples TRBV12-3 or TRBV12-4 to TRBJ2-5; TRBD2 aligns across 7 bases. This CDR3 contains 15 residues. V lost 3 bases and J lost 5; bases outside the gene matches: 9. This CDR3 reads CASSLLPGRDETQYF. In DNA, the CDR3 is TGTGCCAGCAGTTTGCTCCCGGGGAGGGATGAGACCCAGTACTTC.

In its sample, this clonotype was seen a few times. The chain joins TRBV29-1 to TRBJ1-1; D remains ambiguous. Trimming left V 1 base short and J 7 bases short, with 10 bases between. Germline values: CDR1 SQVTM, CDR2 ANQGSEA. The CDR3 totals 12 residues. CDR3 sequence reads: CSVEAEADEAFF. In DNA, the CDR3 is TGCAGCGTTGAAGCGGAGGCAGATGAAGCTTTCTTT.

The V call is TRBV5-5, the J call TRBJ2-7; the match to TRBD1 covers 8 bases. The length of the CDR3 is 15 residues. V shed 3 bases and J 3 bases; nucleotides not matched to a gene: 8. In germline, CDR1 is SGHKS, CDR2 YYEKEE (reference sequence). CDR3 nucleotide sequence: TGTGCCAGCAGCTCCTCGGGACAGGACATCTACGAGCAGTACTTC. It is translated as CASSSSGQDIYEQYF. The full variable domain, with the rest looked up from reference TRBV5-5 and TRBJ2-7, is DAGVTQSPTHLIKTRGQQVTLRCSPISGHKSVSWYQQVLGQGPQFIFQYYEKEERGRGNFPDRFSARQFPNYSSELNVNALLLGDSALYLCASSSSGQDIYEQYFGPGTRLTVT.

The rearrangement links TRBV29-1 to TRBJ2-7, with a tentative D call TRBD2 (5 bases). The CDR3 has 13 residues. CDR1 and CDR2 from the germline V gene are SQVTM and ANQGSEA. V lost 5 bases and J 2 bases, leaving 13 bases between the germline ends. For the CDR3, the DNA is TGCAGCGTTTTCAAGGGAGTTACCTACGAGCAGTACTTC. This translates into CSVFKGVTYEQYF.

The CDR3 nucleotides read TGCGCCAGCAGCGAGACTAGCGGGGGCTTTTACGAGCAGTACTTC. Translating gives CASSETSGGFYEQYF. The chain employs TRBV5-1 and TRBJ2-7, with TRBD2 identical over 12 bases. V dropped 4 bases and J dropped 4; count of bases not matched to a gene: 6. The CDR3 spans 15 residues. Per the germline V gene, CDR1 is SGHRS and CDR2 is YFSETQ. Based on the CDR3 plus reference TRBV5-1 and TRBJ2-7, the full variable domain is KAGVTQTPRYLIKTRGQQVTLSCSPISGHRSVSWYQQTPGQGLQFLFEYFSETQRNKGNFPGRFSGRQFSNSRSEMNVSTLELGDSALYLCASSETSGGFYEQYFGPGTRLTVT.